Below, 25 T cell receptor beta chains from the same sample are listed, as sequenced in a study of T cell repertoires in cytomegalovirus infection. TCRdb processed the reads anew with MiXCR; each CDR3 protein has one entry. The repertoire has 650,000 to 850,000 distinct CDR3 sequences, 25% to 30% of them found once; the top ten carry 13%. No antigens are known for them. This sample comprised cultured CD8+ T cells from PBMCs, obtained from culture after CMV antigen stimulation. The origin of the receptors is a human donor in good health (CMV status not recorded). Some clones in this sample may be carry-over from other donors' samples.

Worth noting for this clonotype: The junction departs from germline at one end; a sequencing error may be responsible. The rearrangement joins TRBV20-1 to TRBJ1-3; D is undetermined. CDR1 and CDR2 from the germline V gene are DFQATT and SNEGSKA (reference sequence). This CDR3 region has 11 residues. The CDR3 here is CSARGGNTIYF. For the CDR3, the DNA is TGCAGTGCCAGAGGGGGAAACACCATATATTTT.

This clonotype has only a few counts. This chain connects TRBV7-6 to TRBJ1-1; D is unresolved. CDR3 length equals 12 residues. Trimming shortened V by 7 bases and J by 1 base, and 7 bases separated the two germline ends. Germline V gene sequence: CDR1 SGHVS, CDR2 FNYEAQ. CDR3 nucleotide sequence: TGTGCCAGCATCCCCTGGAACACTGAAGCTTTCTTT. This codes for CASIPWNTEAFF.

This clonotype was picked up a small number of times. The chain couples TRBV2 to TRBJ1-2; 10 positions agree with TRBD1. V gave up 7 bases and J gave up 4 bases; unmatched junction bases: 15. The length of the CDR3 is 17 residues. The germline V gene has CDR1 SNHLY and CDR2 FYNNEI. CDR3 DNA sequence: TGTGCCAGCATCACTAGGGGAGGGACAGGGGTAGTCTATGGCTACACCTTC. Protein sequence: CASITRGGTGVVYGYTF. Full variable domain (missing parts from reference TRBV2 and TRBJ1-2): EPEVTQTPSHQVTQMGQEVILRCVPISNHLYFYWYRQILGQKVEFLVSFYNNEISEKSEIFDDQFSVERPDGSNFTLKIRSTKLEDSAMYFCASITRGGTGVVYGYTFGSGTRLTVV.

There are a few counts of this clonotype. The chain employs TRBV24-1 and TRBJ2-1; D might be TRBD1 (5 bases). From germline, CDR1 is KGHDR and CDR2 SFDVKD. The CDR3 runs 13 residues. Trimming left V 4 bases short and J 8 bases short, with 11 bases between. The CDR3: CATSDKGSHEQFF. The CDR3 DNA reads TGTGCCACCAGTGACAAGGGGTCGCATGAGCAGTTCTTC.

The chain couples TRBV4-2 to TRBJ2-2; D is unresolved. The V gene lost 0 bases and the J gene lost 0 bases, with 8 bases spanning the gap. Germline V gene data show CDR1 as LGHNA and CDR2 as YNFKEQ. The CDR3 runs to 16 residues. The CDR3 DNA sequence: TGTGCCAGCAGCCAAGAAGTCAGTTCGAACACCGGGGAGCTGTTTTTT. Amino acids: CASSQEVSSNTGELFF.

The chain couples TRBV2 to TRBJ1-5, with no clear D. CDR1 and CDR2 from the germline V gene are SNHLY and FYNNEI. Trimming took 7 bases from V and 7 from J, leaving 14 bases between them. The CDR3 has 13 amino acids. CDR3 region: CASTRSLQQPQHF. CDR3 in DNA: TGTGCCAGCACCAGATCCCTACAGCAGCCCCAGCATTTT.

This clonotype has only a few counts. The rearrangement uses TRBV19 and TRBJ2-3; 9 bases align to TRBD2. The CDR3 is made up of 17 amino acids. The germline CDR1 and CDR2 sequences are LNHDA and SQIVND (reference sequence). With 5 bases clipped from V and 0 bases from J, the junction kept 9 bases outside the gene matches. Here the CDR3 DNA reads TGTGCCAGTAGTTGGTCTAGCGGGGACTCTAGCACAGATACGCAGTATTTT. It codes for CASSWSSGDSSTDTQYF.

Only a few counts were recorded for this clonotype. The chain joins TRBV7-6 to TRBJ1-3; possible D gene TRBD1, 5 bases. CDR1 is SGHVS and CDR2 is FNYEAQ in the germline V gene. The CDR3 is 17 residues long. V was pared by 1 base and J by 0 bases, with 13 bases between. CDR3 bases: TGTGCCAGCAGCTTAGTCCTCCTTCAGGGCTCTGGAAACACCATATATTTT. This encodes CASSLVLLQGSGNTIYF.

At least ten counts were recorded for this clonotype. This sequence joins TRBV7-6 and TRBJ1-1; no clear D. In germline, CDR1 is SGHVS, CDR2 FNYEAQ. The CDR3 has 13 amino acids. Trimming took off 5 bases at V and 6 bases at J, with 13 bases between the two ends. The DNA for the CDR3 is TGTGCCAGCAGCCCCTCCCGATGGGCTGAAGCTTTCTTT. Residues: CASSPSRWAEAFF.

This sequence joins TRBV7-6 and TRBJ1-2; D is uncertain. V was pared by 5 bases and J by 8 bases, with 15 bases between. Germline-derived CDR1 and CDR2 are SGHVS and FNYEAQ. CDR3 length equals 13 residues. The DNA for the CDR3 is TGTGCCAGCAGCCCCCGGAGTGTTGGGGGCTACACCTTC. This translates into CASSPRSVGGYTF.

This clonotype was seen repeatedly, ten times or more. V and J are TRBV7-2 and TRBJ1-5, with unresolved D. V was trimmed by 1 base and J by 3 bases, leaving 10 bases between them. CDR1 and CDR2 (germline): SGHTA, FQGNSA. The CDR3 extends over 15 amino acids. This chain's CDR3 is CASSLGLAFNQPQHF. DNA of the CDR3: TGTGCCAGCAGCTTAGGACTGGCCTTCAATCAGCCCCAGCATTTT.

This clonotype was seen only a few times. The chain combines TRBV7-2 with TRBJ2-1; the match to TRBD2 covers 7 bases. CDR3 length: 16 amino acids. V gave up 5 bases and J gave up 4 bases; unmatched junction bases: 11. Germline assignment: CDR1 SGHTA and CDR2 FQGNSA. This chain's CDR3 is CASSTGSGLTYNEQFF. In DNA form, the CDR3 reads TGTGCCAGCAGCACCGGATCGGGACTAACTTACAATGAGCAGTTCTTC.

This clonotype has only a few counts. The chain carries TRBV27 and TRBJ1-1, with D possibly TRBD1 on 5 matching bases. Germline CDR1 reads MNHEY; CDR2 reads SMNVEV (reference sequence). The germline V and J ends were trimmed by 6 bases and 4 bases, with 18 bases remaining between them. This CDR3 spans 15 amino acids. The CDR3 nucleotides are TGTGCCAGCAGCTCCGCGGGGGGTTGGAGCACTGAAGCTTTCTTT. Encoded protein: CASSSAGGWSTEAFF.

This clonotype appeared a few times. The V and J genes are TRBV3-1 and TRBJ2-7; TRBD2 aligns across 8 bases. Trimming took 7 bases from V and 2 from J; bases not matched to a gene: 7. Germline V gene data show CDR1 as LGHDT and CDR2 as YNNKEL (reference sequence). The CDR3 is 14 amino acids. As DNA, the CDR3 is TGTGCCAGCACTGTGGGGCGGGGGGCCTACGAGCAGTACTTC. Its protein product is CASTVGRGAYEQYF.

This clonotype turned up a few times. This chain links TRBV6-6 with TRBJ2-1; 10 bases align to TRBD2. In germline, CDR1 is MNHNY, CDR2 SVGAGI (reference sequence). This CDR3 has 15 residues. The junction had 11 bases not matched to a gene; V was cut back by 7 bases and J by 8 bases. CDR3 amino acids: CASTFTERGGDEQFF. Written as DNA, the CDR3 is TGTGCCAGCACCTTTACGGAGCGGGGGGGGGATGAGCAGTTCTTC.

The V gene is TRBV20-1, the J gene TRBJ1-1, with D unresolved. Per the germline V gene, CDR1 is DFQATT and CDR2 is SNEGSKA (reference sequence). The CDR3 spans 15 residues. Trimming took 0 bases from V and 0 from J, leaving 11 bases between them. CDR3 residues: CSARDREGMNTEAFF. For the CDR3, the DNA is TGCAGTGCTAGAGATCGAGAGGGTATGAACACTGAAGCTTTCTTT.

This clonotype was seen once. The genes are TRBV16 and TRBJ2-7, with 8 nucleotides matching TRBD1. Losses at the gene ends were 4 bases for V and 6 bases for J; bases not matched to a gene: 5. Germline V CDR1 and CDR2: KGHSY, FQNENV. The CDR3 sequence is 13 residues long. The CDR3 region is CASSLSTGAEQYV. CDR3 nucleotides: TGTGCCAGCAGCCTATCGACAGGGGCCGAGCAGTACGTC.

In its sample, this clonotype was seen a few times. The chain joins TRBV6-6 to TRBJ1-1; a possible D gene is TRBD1 (5 bases). Trimming shortened V by 2 bases and J by 4 bases, and 11 bases separated the two germline ends. Germline lookup yields CDR1 MNHNY and CDR2 SVGAGI (reference sequence). The CDR3 is 14 residues long. CDR3 amino acids: CASSYEGMGTEAFF. In nucleotides, the CDR3 is TGTGCCAGCAGTTACGAGGGGATGGGCACTGAAGCTTTCTTT.

The chain combines TRBV27 with TRBJ2-7; 7 bases map to TRBD1. V lost 2 bases to trimming and J lost 5 bases; unmatched junction nucleotides: 3. CDR1 MNHEY and CDR2 SMNVEV come from the germline V gene (reference sequence). The CDR3 sequence is 13 residues long. The DNA of the CDR3 is TGTGCCAGCAGTTTAGACAGGGAAAACGAGCAGTACTTC. It encodes CASSLDRENEQYF.

This chain uses TRBV4-3 with TRBJ2-1; TRBD1 might be the D (6 bases). Germline V gene sequence: CDR1 LGHNA, CDR2 YSLEER. V was trimmed by 0 bases and J by 5 bases, leaving 14 bases between them. The CDR3 is 16 residues long. CDR3 in amino acids: CASSQDGQDSHNEQFF. DNA of the CDR3: TGCGCCAGCAGCCAAGATGGGCAGGACAGCCACAATGAGCAGTTCTTC.

The rearrangement links TRBV6-1 to TRBJ1-4, with TRBD1 identical over 8 bases. The CDR3 totals 14 residues. J was trimmed by 5 bases and V by 8 bases; bases with no gene match: 7. Per the germline V gene, CDR1 is MNHNS and CDR2 is SASEGT. As DNA, the CDR3 is TGTGCCAGCCGGGCGGACAGGGCGAATGAAAAACTGTTTTTT. Protein sequence: CASRADRANEKLFF.

The sample holds a few counts of this clonotype. The CDR3 DNA is TGTGCCAGCAGCCAGTGGACTAGCGGGGGGGTGAACACCGGGGAGCTGTTTTTT. It specifies CASSQWTSGGVNTGELFF. The chain combines TRBV11-2 with TRBJ2-2; 15 nucleotides agree with TRBD2. The CDR3 loop spans 18 amino acids. J lost 1 base, V lost 5 bases, and 5 bases had no gene match. The germline V gene encodes CDR1 SGHAT and CDR2 FQNNGV. The full variable domain, rest sourced from reference TRBV11-2 and TRBJ2-2, is EAGVAQSPRYKIIEKRQSVAFWCNPISGHATLYWYQQILGQGPKLLIQFQNNGVVDDSQLPKDRFSAERLKGVDSTLKIQPAKLEDSAVYLCASSQWTSGGVNTGELFFGEGSRLTVL.

CDR3 amino acids: CASTRTGIGYTF. The CDR3 nucleotides are TGTGCCAGCACCAGGACGGGGATAGGCTACACCTTC. The chain uses TRBV25-1 and TRBJ1-2; D unclear. Germline V CDR1 and CDR2: MGHDK, SYGVNS. Trimming removed 7 bases from V and 8 bases from J, with 14 bases in between. CDR3 length: 12 residues.

J is TRBJ2-7 and V is TRBV5-1, with TRBD1 identical over 7 bases. CDR1 SGHRS and CDR2 YFSETQ come from the germline V gene. This CDR3 region has 12 residues. V lost 3 bases and J lost 7; bases outside the gene matches: 4. CDR3 sequence reads: CASSSTGLEQYV. The CDR3 region has the DNA TGCGCCAGCAGCTCGACAGGGTTAGAGCAGTACGTC.

The chain has TRBV19 and TRBJ2-1; TRBD2 agrees at 7 bases. V shed 1 base, J shed 3 bases, and the junction held 3 bases outside the gene matches. The CDR3 is 15 amino acids. CDR1 LNHDA and CDR2 SQIVND come from the germline V gene (reference sequence). The DNA for the CDR3 is TGTGCCAGTAGTATAGCTAGCGGTGTCTACAATGAGCAGTTCTTC. It translates to CASSIASGVYNEQFF.